This T cell receptor (beta chain) was recovered during a study of PD-1 blockade in mismatch repair-deficient tumors. Across the study: Patients had about 13 mismatch repair-deficient cancer types and were previously treated and progressing.

About this clone: The antigen is unknown.

Study-wide results and limits: Tumor-resident clones, often absent from pretreatment blood, expanded after pembrolizumab and then contracted.

Trimming stripped 6 bases from V and 11 bases from J, with 14 bases between. Germline lookup yields CDR1 SGHDT and CDR2 YYEEEE. The CDR3 is made up of 11 amino acids. Three pembrolizumab responders had their TCRs sequenced. The protocol was immunoSEQ multiplex PCR, while the TCRdb copy is restricted to in-frame clones and leaves out a portion. In the table there are under 20,000 clones, about 80% of which are singletons. V and J are TRBV5-6 and TRBJ2-5; D is perhaps TRBD2 (7 bases). The origin of this receptor is an adult with mismatch repair-deficient cancer. Sequencing was performed on PBMCs, taken 4 weeks after starting pembrolizumab. In nucleotides, the CDR3 is TGTGCCAGCACAAGGGGGGGGATACAGTACTTC. Its protein product is CASTRGGIQYF.